This T cell receptor beta chain appears in the sequencing data of a study of blood T cell repertoires in COVID-19. Residents of over 20 US areas, aged roughly 18 to 90 years, made up the participants. The germline CDR1 and CDR2 sequences are LNHDA and SQIVND (reference sequence). The CDR3 totals 15 residues. Trimming took 7 bases from V and 10 from J, leaving 20 bases between them. Clones were read by immunoSEQ multiplex PCR, and TCRdb kept only the in-frame ones, dropping some. The table has roughly 380,000 clones, 88% seen once. The receptor's source is a woman aged 25 to 39 who had been exposed to COVID-19. Sequencing was done on a sample of PBMCs or T cells enriched from blood (not recorded which). The V and J genes are TRBV19 and TRBJ2-6, with TRBD1 as a possible D gene (6 bases). The CDR3 DNA sequence: TGTGCCAGTACCACCGACAGGTCTAGCTCTAACGTCCTGACTTTC. Amino acid sequence: CASTTDRSSSNVLTF.